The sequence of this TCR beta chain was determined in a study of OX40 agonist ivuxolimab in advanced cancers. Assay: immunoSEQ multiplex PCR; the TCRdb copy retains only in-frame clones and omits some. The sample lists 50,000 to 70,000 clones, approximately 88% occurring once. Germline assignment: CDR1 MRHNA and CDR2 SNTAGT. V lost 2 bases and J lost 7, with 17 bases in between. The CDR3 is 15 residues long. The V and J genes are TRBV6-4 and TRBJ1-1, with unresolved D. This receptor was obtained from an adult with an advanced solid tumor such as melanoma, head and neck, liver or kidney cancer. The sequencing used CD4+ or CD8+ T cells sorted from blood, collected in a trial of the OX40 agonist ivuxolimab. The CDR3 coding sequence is TGTGCCAGCAGTGACACAGACAAGGGAAGGGATGAAGCTTTCTTT. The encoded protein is CASSDTDKGRDEAFF.